Sequencing of this T cell receptor (beta chain) was carried out in a study of blood T cell repertoires in COVID-19. Study overall: The United States, Italy and Spain supplied acute and convalescent COVID-19 samples. T cells, B-cell-depleted T cells, or PBMCs supplied cDNA or gDNA.

This CDR3 region has 16 residues. V lost 7 bases and J lost 1; bases outside the gene matches: 10. Germline values: CDR1 SGHRS, CDR2 YFSETQ. Authors' processing steps: Using reference gene primer amplification, nucleated cell counts were estimated. Produced via immunoSEQ multiplex PCR; TCRdb's table is partial and in-frame only. V and J calls and clone size come straight from that table; D and trimming were deduced from the DNA. The sample lists 95,000 to 150,000 clones, 80% to 90% occurring once. The sample taken for sequencing was peripheral blood. The receptor was isolated from a man in his sixties or seventies with active or convalescent COVID-19. V and J are TRBV5-1 and TRBJ2-1, with 8 positions matching TRBD2. The CDR3 reads CASRLIKRESYNEQFF. CDR3 DNA sequence: TGCGCCAGCCGGTTGATAAAGCGGGAGTCCTACAATGAGCAGTTCTTC.